This T cell receptor (beta chain) was identified in a study of response to subunit inactivated influenza vaccine. Germline V CDR1 and CDR2: SNHLY, FYNNEI. Trimming took off 4 bases at V and 2 bases at J, with 11 bases between the two ends. The CDR3 is made up of 14 amino acids. TCRdb processed the RT-PCR reads anew with MiXCR; each CDR3 protein has one entry. The sample has 280,000 or so distinct CDR3 sequences; roughly 22% are singletons. This clonotype has just a few counts. The chain uses TRBV2 and TRBJ1-1, with D unresolved. The TCR comes from a man between 50 and 69 years old who received an inactivated influenza vaccine. Sequenced material: PBMCs from blood, taken 21 months after vaccination. CDR3 nucleotide sequence: TGTGCCAGCAGTGGGGATACACGTAACACTGAAGCTTTCTTT. This sequence encodes CASSGDTRNTEAFF. Together with reference TRBV2 and TRBJ1-1, the CDR3 gives the full variable domain: EPEVTQTPSHQVTQMGQEVILRCVPISNHLYFYWYRQILGQKVEFLVSFYNNEISEKSEIFDDQFSVERPDGSNFTLKIRSTKLEDSAMYFCASSGDTRNTEAFFGQGTRLTVV.